The 6 T cell receptor beta chains presented below share a single source sample, sequenced in a study of blood T cell repertoires in COVID-19. The data were produced by immunoSEQ multiplex PCR, yet TCRdb's version contains in-frame clones alone and is incomplete. The profile covers over 100,000 clones, with more than 85% appearing a single time and 19% taken by the ten largest. Input material: peripheral blood. These receptors originate from a human donor with acute or convalescent COVID-19. The donor label of this sample is uncertain.

The chain combines TRBV28 with TRBJ1-5, with 9 positions matching TRBD1. The CDR3 extends over 15 amino acids. The J segment lost 9 bases and the V segment lost 6 bases, leaving 12 bases of the junction unmatched. The germline V gene encodes CDR1 MDHEN and CDR2 SYDVKM. CDR3: CASSPSGTGLRPQHF. The CDR3 DNA reads as TGTGCCAGCAGCCCATCCGGGACAGGGCTTCGGCCCCAGCATTTT.

This chain connects TRBV9 to TRBJ1-6, with 7 positions matching TRBD1. This CDR3 is built from 16 residues. CDR1 SGDLS and CDR2 YYNGEE come from the germline V gene. The V gene end was trimmed by 3 bases and the J gene end by 8 bases; junction bases not matched to a gene: 11. CDR3 sequence (DNA): TGTGCCAGCAGCGCTATGGAGGGGGCGGGCGATTCACCCCTCCACTTT. Protein sequence: CASSAMEGAGDSPLHF.

The chain carries TRBV7-2 and TRBJ2-3; 9 bases are shared with TRBD2. The CDR3 is 16 residues long. CDR1 and CDR2 from the germline V gene are SGHTA and FQGNSA. The junction had 8 bases not matched to a gene; V was cut back by 5 bases and J by 2 bases. The CDR3 nucleotides are TGTGCCAGCAGCCGCAATAGCGGGGGCCACACAGATACGCAGTATTTT. Encoded protein: CASSRNSGGHTDTQYF.

The chain combines TRBV19 with TRBJ2-2; 7 positions match TRBD1. This CDR3 has 17 amino acids. The germline V gene encodes CDR1 LNHDA and CDR2 SQIVND (reference sequence). Trimming at V came to 6 bases and at J to 9 bases, leaving 19 bases not matched to a gene. The CDR3 sequence: CASSTGARTGSGWELFF. The CDR3 coding sequence is TGTGCCAGTAGCACCGGAGCCCGGACAGGTAGTGGCTGGGAGCTGTTTTTT.

The V and J genes are TRBV27 and TRBJ1-2; TRBD1 matches at 8 bases. The CDR3 contains 16 residues. V lost 4 bases and J lost 4; bases outside the gene matches: 11. CDR1 and CDR2 (germline): MNHEY, SMNVEV (reference sequence). For the CDR3, the DNA is TGTGCCAGCAGTTCAACAGGGGGGGCTGGCTCCTATGGCTACACCTTC. It yields the protein CASSSTGGAGSYGYTF.

The chain has TRBV11-2 and TRBJ1-2, with D maybe TRBD1 (5 bases). Germline assignment: CDR1 SGHAT and CDR2 FQNNGV. V lost 4 bases and J lost 4, with 13 bases in between. The CDR3 runs 14 residues. The CDR3 DNA reads as TGTGCCAGCAGCTCGAGGGGAGGAGTCTATGGCTACACCTTC. It translates to CASSSRGGVYGYTF.